A single sample gave rise to the 10 T cell receptor beta chains below, sequenced in a study of T cell changes during pregnancy in multiple sclerosis. Libraries were prepared by immunoSEQ multiplex PCR; TCRdb keeps only in-frame clonotypes and omits some of them. The table includes roughly 63,000 clones, around 91% detected once. The source material was peripheral blood, sampled in the second trimester of pregnancy. The receptors were gathered from a female donor in good health, enrolled as a control in a pregnancy study.

Remarks on this clone: The junction and the germline gene differ at one end; a read error may be behind it. This sequence joins TRBV7-7 and TRBJ2-3; 8 nucleotides align to TRBD1. This CDR3 region has 14 residues. Germline V gene data show CDR1 as SSHAT and CDR2 as FNYEAQ (reference sequence). As DNA, the CDR3 is TGTGCTAGCAGCTCCGGACAGGGAGTGGATACGCAGTATTTT. It translates to CASSSGQGVDTQYF.

The chain links TRBV29-1 to TRBJ2-7; TRBD1 aligns across 9 bases. The CDR3 sequence is 16 residues long. The V gene end was trimmed by 3 bases and the J gene end by 4 bases; junction bases not matched to a gene: 13. Per germline, CDR1 SQVTM and CDR2 ANQGSEA. The CDR3 nucleotides read TGCAGCGTTGAGGCGGTGGGACAGGGCCGACTATACGAGCAGTACTTC. It encodes CSVEAVGQGRLYEQYF.

The table lists this clone with a few counts. The chain carries TRBV6-6 and TRBJ1-1, with D maybe TRBD1 (5 bases). The CDR3 extends over 10 amino acids. CDR1 is MNHNY and CDR2 is SVGAGI in the germline V gene (reference sequence). The V and J ends lost 10 bases and 4 bases respectively, with 7 bases between them. The CDR3 DNA reads TGTGCCATCCAGGGCACTGAAGCTTTCTTT. This translates into CAIQGTEAFF.

This clone was observed once. This chain uses TRBV18 with TRBJ2-7; the match to TRBD1 covers 9 bases. The CDR3 sequence is 16 residues long. Per germline, CDR1 KGHSH and CDR2 LQKENI. Trimming took 3 bases from V and 2 from J; bases not matched to a gene: 8. The CDR3 DNA reads TGTGCCAGCTCACCCTCATCCGGGACAGGGCCCTACGAGCAGTACTTC. Amino acids: CASSPSSGTGPYEQYF.

V and J are TRBV6-1 and TRBJ2-3; no clear D. The CDR3 contains 15 residues. V gave up 6 bases and J gave up 0 bases, with 13 bases separating them. Germline V CDR1 and CDR2: MNHNS, SASEGT. CDR3 bases: TGTGCCAGCAGGTGGTACGCGATCAGCACAGATACGCAGTATTTT. Its protein is CASRWYAISTDTQYF.

As to this clone: Within the sample, other DNA sequences also encode this same CDR3. The V call is TRBV20-1, the J call TRBJ2-7, with 7 bases identical to TRBD2. From germline, CDR1 is DFQATT and CDR2 SNEGSKA (reference sequence). The CDR3 totals 11 residues. The junction had 0 bases not matched to a gene; V was cut back by 4 bases and J by 3 bases. The CDR3 DNA reads TGCAGTGCTACTAGCGGCTACGAGCAGTACTTC. Residues: CSATSGYEQYF.

CDR3 coding DNA: TGTGCCAGCGGACAGGCCTACGAGCAGTACTTC. This gives the protein CASGQAYEQYF. This sequence joins TRBV6-5 and TRBJ2-7, with TRBD1 matching 7 bases. This CDR3 is built from 11 residues. From germline, CDR1 is MNHEY and CDR2 SVGAGI. Trimming removed 8 bases from V and 2 bases from J; junction bases left unmatched: 0.

This chain joins TRBV6-6 and TRBJ2-1, with 12 bases that match TRBD2. Per germline, CDR1 MNHNY and CDR2 SVGAGI (reference sequence). J lost 5 bases, V lost 4 bases, and 6 bases had no gene match. This CDR3 is built from 16 residues. CDR3 residues: CASSWRLAGADNEQFF. The CDR3 DNA reads as TGTGCCAGCAGTTGGCGACTAGCGGGGGCCGACAATGAGCAGTTCTTC.

This sequence joins TRBV30 and TRBJ2-1; tentatively, D is TRBD1 (6 bases). Germline-derived CDR1 and CDR2 are GTSNPN and SVGIG (reference sequence). The CDR3 is 14 residues long. V lost 3 bases and J lost 7, with 16 bases in between. The CDR3 DNA sequence: TGTGCCTGGAGGGAACAGGGTTTTAGAAATGAGCAGTTCTTC. Amino acids: CAWREQGFRNEQFF.

The rearrangement uses TRBV11-2 and TRBJ1-2; D not resolved. V shed 2 bases and J shed 4 bases, with 14 bases lying between them. The CDR3 runs 15 residues. Germline-derived CDR1 and CDR2 are SGHAT and FQNNGV. As DNA, the CDR3 is TGTGCCAGCAGCTTAAATGTAGCGGGCACCTATGGCTACACCTTC. It encodes CASSLNVAGTYGYTF.